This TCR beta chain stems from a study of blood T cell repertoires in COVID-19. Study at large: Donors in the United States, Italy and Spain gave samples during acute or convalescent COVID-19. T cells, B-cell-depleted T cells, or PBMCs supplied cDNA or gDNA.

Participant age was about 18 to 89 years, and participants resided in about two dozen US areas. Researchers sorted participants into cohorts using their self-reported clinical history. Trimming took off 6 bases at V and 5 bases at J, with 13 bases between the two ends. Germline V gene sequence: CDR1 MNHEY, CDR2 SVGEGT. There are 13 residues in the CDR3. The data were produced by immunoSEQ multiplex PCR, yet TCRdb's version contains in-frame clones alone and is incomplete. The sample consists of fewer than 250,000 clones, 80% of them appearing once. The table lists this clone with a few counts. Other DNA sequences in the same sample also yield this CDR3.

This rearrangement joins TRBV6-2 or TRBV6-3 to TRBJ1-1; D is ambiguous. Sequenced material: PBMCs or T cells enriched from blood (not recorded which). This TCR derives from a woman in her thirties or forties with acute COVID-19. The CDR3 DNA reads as TGTGCCAGCAGCTATCATGAGGGTACTGAAGCTTTCTTT. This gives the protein CASSYHEGTEAFF.